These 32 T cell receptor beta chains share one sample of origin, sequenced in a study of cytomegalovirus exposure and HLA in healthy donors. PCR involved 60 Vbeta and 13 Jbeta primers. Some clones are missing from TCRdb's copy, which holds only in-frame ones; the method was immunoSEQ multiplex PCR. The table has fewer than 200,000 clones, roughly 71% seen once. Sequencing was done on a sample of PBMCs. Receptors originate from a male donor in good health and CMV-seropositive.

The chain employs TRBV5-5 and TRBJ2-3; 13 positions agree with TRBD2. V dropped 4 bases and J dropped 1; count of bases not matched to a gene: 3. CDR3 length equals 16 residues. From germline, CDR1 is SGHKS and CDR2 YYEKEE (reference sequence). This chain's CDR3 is CASSLGTSGGTDTQYF. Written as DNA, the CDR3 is TGTGCCAGCAGCCTCGGGACTAGCGGGGGCACAGATACGCAGTATTTT.

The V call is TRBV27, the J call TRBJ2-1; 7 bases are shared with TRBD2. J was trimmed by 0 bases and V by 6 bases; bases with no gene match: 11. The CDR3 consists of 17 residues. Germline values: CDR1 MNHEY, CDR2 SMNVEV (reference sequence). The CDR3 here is CASSPGGLVSSYNEQFF. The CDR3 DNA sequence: TGTGCCAGCAGCCCGGGGGGATTGGTTAGCTCCTACAATGAGCAGTTCTTC.

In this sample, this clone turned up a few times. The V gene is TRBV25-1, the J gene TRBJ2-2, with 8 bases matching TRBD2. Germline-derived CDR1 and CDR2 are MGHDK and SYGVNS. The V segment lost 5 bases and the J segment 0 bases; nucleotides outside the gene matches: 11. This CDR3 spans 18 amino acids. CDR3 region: CASSRVRGGHANTGELFF. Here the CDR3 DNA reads TGTGCCAGCAGTCGGGTCCGCGGGGGGCACGCGAACACCGGGGAGCTGTTTTTT.

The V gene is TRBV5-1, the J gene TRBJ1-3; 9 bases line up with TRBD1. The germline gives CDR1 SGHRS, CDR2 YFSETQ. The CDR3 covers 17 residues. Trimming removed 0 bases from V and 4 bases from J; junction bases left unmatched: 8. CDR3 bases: TGCGCCAGCAGCTTGGTGCCCCGCGGACAGGGGGGAAACACCATATATTTT. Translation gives CASSLVPRGQGGNTIYF.

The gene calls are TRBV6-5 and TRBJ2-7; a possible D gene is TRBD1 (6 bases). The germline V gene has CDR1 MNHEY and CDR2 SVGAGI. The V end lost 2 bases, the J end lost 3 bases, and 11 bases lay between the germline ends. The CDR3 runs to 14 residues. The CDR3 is CASSYQGPNYEQYF. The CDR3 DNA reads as TGTGCCAGCAGTTACCAGGGGCCCAACTACGAGCAGTACTTC.

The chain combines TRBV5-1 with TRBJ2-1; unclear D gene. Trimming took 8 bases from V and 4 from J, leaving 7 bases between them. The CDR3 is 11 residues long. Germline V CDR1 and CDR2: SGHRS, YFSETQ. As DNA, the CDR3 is TGCGCCAGTACGGTGTACAATGAGCAGTTCTTC. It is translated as CASTVYNEQFF.

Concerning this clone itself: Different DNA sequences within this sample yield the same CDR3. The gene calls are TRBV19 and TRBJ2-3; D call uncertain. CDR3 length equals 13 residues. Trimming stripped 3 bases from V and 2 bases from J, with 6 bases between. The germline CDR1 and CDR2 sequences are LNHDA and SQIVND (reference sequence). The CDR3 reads CASSILFTDTQYF. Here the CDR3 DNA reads TGTGCCAGTAGTATTCTCTTCACAGATACGCAGTATTTT.

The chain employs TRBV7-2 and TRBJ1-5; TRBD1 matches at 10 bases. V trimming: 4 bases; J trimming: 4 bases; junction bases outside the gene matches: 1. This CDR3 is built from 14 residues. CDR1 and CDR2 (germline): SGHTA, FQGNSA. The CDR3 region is CASSWTGGNQPQHF. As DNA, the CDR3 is TGTGCCAGCAGCTGGACAGGGGGTAATCAGCCCCAGCATTTT.

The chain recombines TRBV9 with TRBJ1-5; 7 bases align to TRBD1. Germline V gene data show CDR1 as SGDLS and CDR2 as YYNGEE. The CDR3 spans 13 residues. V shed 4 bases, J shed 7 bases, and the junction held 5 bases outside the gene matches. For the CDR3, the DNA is TGTGCCAGCAGCAGAACAGGGGAACAGCCCCAGCATTTT. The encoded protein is CASSRTGEQPQHF.

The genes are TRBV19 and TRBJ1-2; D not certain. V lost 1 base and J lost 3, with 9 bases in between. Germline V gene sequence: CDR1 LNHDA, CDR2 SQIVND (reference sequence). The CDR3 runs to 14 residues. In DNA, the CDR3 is TGTGCCAGTAGTATAGTGCGGGGTTACTATGGCTACACCTTC. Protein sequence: CASSIVRGYYGYTF.

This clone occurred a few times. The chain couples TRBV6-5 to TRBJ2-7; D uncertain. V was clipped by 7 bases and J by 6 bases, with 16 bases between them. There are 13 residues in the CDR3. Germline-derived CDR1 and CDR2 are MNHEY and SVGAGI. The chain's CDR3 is CASTLHTGSEQYF. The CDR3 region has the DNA TGTGCCAGCACCTTACATACGGGTTCCGAGCAGTACTTC.

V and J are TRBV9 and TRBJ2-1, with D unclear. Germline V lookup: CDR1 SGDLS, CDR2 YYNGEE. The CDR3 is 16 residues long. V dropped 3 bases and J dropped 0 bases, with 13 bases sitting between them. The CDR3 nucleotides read TGTGCCAGCAGCGCGCTAACTACCAACTCCTACAATGAGCAGTTCTTC. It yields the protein CASSALTTNSYNEQFF.

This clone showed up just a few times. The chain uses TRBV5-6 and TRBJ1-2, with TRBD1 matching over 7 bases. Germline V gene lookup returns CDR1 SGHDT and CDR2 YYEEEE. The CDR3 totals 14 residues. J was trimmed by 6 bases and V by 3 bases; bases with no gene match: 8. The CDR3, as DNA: TGTGCCAGCAGCTCGGTCGGGACAGACCATGGCTACACCTTC. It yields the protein CASSSVGTDHGYTF. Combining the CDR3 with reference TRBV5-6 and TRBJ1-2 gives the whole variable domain DAGVTQSPTHLIKTRGQQVTLRCSPKSGHDTVSWYQQALGQGPQFIFQYYEEEERQRGNFPDRFSGHQFPNYSSELNVNALLLGDSALYLCASSSVGTDHGYTFGSGTRLTVV.

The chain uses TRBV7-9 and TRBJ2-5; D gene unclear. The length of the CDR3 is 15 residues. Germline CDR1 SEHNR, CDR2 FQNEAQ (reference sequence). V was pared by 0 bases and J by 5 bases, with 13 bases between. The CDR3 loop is CASSLALERLETQYF. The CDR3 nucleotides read TGTGCCAGCAGCTTAGCCCTCGAGAGACTTGAGACCCAGTACTTC. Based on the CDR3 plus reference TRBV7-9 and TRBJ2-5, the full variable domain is DTGVSQNPRHKITKRGQNVTFRCDPISEHNRLYWYRQTLGQGPEFLTYFQNEAQLEKSRLLSDRFSAERPKGSFSTLEIQRTEQGDSAMYLCASSLALERLETQYFGPGTRLLVL.

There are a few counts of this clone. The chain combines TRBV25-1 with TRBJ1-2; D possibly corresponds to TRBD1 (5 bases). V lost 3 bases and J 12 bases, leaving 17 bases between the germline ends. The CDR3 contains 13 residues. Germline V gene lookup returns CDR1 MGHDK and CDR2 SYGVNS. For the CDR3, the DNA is TGTGCCAGCAGTGAGGGGGAGGTTCGAGAACACACCTTC. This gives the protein CASSEGEVREHTF.

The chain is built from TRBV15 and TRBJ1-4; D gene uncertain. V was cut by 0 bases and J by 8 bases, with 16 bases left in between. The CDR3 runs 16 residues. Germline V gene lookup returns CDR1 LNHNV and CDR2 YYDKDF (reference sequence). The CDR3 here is CATSRDSGGFEEKLFF. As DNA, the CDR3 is TGTGCCACCAGCAGAGATTCTGGAGGGTTCGAGGAAAAACTGTTTTTT.

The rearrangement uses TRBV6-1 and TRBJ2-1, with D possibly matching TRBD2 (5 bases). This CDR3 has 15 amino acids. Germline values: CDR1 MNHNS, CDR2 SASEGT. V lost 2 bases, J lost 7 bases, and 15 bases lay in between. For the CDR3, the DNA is TGTGCCAGCAGTGAAAGTCGGGGTCTCGGAAATGAGCAGTTCTTC. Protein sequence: CASSESRGLGNEQFF.

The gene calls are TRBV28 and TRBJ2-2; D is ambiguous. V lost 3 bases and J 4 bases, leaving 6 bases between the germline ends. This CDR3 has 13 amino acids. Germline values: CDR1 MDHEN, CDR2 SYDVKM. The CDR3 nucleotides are TGTGCCAGCAGTTTCCGAGCCACCGGGGAGCTGTTTTTT. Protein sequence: CASSFRATGELFF.

The CDR3 loop reads CASSEDRGPGNTIYF. The CDR3 DNA follows: TGTGCCAGCAGTGAAGACAGGGGGCCTGGAAACACCATATATTTT. This chain links TRBV6-1 with TRBJ1-3, with 9 positions matching TRBD1. The CDR3 runs 15 residues. The ends lost 1 base at V and 2 bases at J; junction bases unmatched: 0. The germline V gene encodes CDR1 MNHNS and CDR2 SASEGT.

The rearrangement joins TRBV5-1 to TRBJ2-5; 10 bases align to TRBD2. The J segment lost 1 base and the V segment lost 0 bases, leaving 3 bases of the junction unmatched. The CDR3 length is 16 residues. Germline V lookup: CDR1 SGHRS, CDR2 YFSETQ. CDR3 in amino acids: CASSLVPSGGQETQYF. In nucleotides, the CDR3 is TGCGCCAGCAGCTTGGTCCCTAGCGGGGGCCAAGAGACCCAGTACTTC.

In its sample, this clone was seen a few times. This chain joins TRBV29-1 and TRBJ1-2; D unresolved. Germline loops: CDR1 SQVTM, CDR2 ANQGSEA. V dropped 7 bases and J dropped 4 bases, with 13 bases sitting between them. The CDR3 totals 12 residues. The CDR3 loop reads CSAIPLGYGYTF. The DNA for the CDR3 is TGCAGCGCCATCCCCCTCGGCTATGGCTACACCTTC.

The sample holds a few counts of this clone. The CDR3 here is CASSSPLEQYF. CDR3 sequence (DNA): TGTGCCAGCAGTTCTCCCCTTGAGCAGTACTTC. The J gene is TRBJ2-7, the V gene TRBV6-6; no clear D. The CDR3 has 11 residues. CDR1 and CDR2 (germline): MNHNY, SVGAGI (reference sequence). Trimming shortened V by 4 bases and J by 7 bases, and 8 bases separated the two germline ends.

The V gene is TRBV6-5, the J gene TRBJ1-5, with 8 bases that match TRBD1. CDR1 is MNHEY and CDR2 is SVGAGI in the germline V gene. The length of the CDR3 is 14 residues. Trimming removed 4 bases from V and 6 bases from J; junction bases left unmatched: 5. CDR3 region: CASSSGTGGQPQHF. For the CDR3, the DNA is TGTGCCAGCAGTTCAGGCACAGGGGGTCAGCCCCAGCATTTT.

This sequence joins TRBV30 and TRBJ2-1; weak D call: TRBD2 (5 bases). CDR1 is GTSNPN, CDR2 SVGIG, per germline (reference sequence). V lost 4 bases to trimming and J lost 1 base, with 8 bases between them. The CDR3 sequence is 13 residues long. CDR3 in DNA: TGTGCCTGGATCCGGGGTTCCTACAATGAGCAGTTCTTC. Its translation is CAWIRGSYNEQFF.

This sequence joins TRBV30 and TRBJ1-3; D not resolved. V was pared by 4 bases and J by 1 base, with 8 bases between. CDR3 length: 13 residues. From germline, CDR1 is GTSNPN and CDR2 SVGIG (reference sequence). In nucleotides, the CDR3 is TGTGCCTGGAACCGGGGATCTGGAAACACCATATATTTT. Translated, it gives CAWNRGSGNTIYF.

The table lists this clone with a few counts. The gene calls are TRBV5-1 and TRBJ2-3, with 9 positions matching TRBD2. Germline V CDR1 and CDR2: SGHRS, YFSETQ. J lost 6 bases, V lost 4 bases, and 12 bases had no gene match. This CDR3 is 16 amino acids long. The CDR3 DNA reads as TGCGCCAGCAGCCTAGCCCGGGCGGGGGGGCCTGATACGCAGTATTTT. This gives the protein CASSLARAGGPDTQYF.

The CDR3: CASSNGRDRQETQYF. The CDR3 DNA reads TGTGCCAGCAGTAACGGGCGGGACAGACAAGAGACCCAGTACTTC. V and J are TRBV6-6 and TRBJ2-5; D is perhaps TRBD1 (7 bases). V lost 5 bases and J 2 bases, leaving 15 bases between the germline ends. The germline gives CDR1 MNHNY, CDR2 SVGAGI (reference sequence). The CDR3 sequence is 15 residues long.

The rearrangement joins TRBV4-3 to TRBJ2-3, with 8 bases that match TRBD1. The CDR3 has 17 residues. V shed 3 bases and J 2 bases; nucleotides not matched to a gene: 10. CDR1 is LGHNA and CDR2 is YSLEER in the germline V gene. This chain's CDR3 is CASSQDPPQGDTDTQYF. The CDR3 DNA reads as TGCGCCAGCAGCCAGGATCCCCCACAGGGGGACACAGATACGCAGTATTTT.

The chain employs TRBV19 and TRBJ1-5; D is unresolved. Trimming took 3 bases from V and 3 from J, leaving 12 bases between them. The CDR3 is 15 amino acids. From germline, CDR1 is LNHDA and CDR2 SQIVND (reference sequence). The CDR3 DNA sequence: TGTGCCAGTAGTATGTACGGCGGCAACAATCAGCCCCAGCATTTT. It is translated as CASSMYGGNNQPQHF.

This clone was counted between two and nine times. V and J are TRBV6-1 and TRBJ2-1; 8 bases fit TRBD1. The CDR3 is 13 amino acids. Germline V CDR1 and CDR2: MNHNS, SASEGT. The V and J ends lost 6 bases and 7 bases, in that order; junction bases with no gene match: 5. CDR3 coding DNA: TGTGCCAGCAGCAGGGGGCCGGAGAATGAGCAGTTCTTC. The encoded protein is CASSRGPENEQFF.

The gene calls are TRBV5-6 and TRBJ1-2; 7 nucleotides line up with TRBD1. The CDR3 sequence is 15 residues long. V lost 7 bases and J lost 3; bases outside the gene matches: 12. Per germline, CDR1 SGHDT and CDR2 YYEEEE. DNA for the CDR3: TGTGCCAGCCGACACTGGGGACAGACAGACTATGGCTACACCTTC. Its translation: CASRHWGQTDYGYTF. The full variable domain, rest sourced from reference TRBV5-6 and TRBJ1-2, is DAGVTQSPTHLIKTRGQQVTLRCSPKSGHDTVSWYQQALGQGPQFIFQYYEEEERQRGNFPDRFSGHQFPNYSSELNVNALLLGDSALYLCASRHWGQTDYGYTFGSGTRLTVV.

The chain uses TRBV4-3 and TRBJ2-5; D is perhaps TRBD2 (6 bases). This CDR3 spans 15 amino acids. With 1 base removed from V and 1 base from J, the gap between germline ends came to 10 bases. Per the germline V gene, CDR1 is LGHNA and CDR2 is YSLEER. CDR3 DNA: TGCGCCAGCAGCCAAGTACCGGGAGTCCAAGAGACCCAGTACTTC. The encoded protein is CASSQVPGVQETQYF.